A single sample gave rise to the 18 T cell receptor beta chains below, sequenced in a study of blood T cell repertoires in COVID-19. Profiled with immunoSEQ multiplex PCR; TCRdb holds only in-frame clones, not every one. This sample carries approximately 120,000 clones, just under 80% of them seen once, and the ten largest clones take approximately 25%. Input material: peripheral blood. These TCRs come from a human donor in a cohort sampled during active COVID-19.

The chain is built from TRBV24-1 and TRBJ2-5, with no clear D. V was trimmed by 5 bases and J by 5 bases, leaving 8 bases between them. This CDR3 is 12 amino acids long. Germline values: CDR1 KGHDR, CDR2 SFDVKD. CDR3 residues: CATSGLGETQYF. The CDR3 DNA follows: TGTGCCACCAGTGGCCTCGGGGAGACCCAGTACTTC.

This rearrangement joins TRBV7-2 to TRBJ2-5; TRBD2 is a possible D gene (6 bases). The CDR3 loop spans 14 amino acids. V gave up 3 bases and J gave up 5 bases, with 13 bases separating them. The germline V gene encodes CDR1 SGHTA and CDR2 FQGNSA. The CDR3, as DNA: TGTGCCAGCAGCTTTCGCGGGGCGGAGGAGACCCAGTACTTC. Translated: CASSFRGAEETQYF. The entire variable domain, with the rest obtained from reference TRBV7-2 and TRBJ2-5, is as follows: GAGVSQSPSNKVTEKGKDVELRCDPISGHTALYWYRQSLGQGLEFLIYFQGNSAPDKSGLPSDRFSAERTGGSVSTLTIQRTQQEDSAVYLCASSFRGAEETQYFGPGTRLLVL.

This clone was counted a few times. The chain combines TRBV5-1 with TRBJ1-4; TRBD1 is a possible D gene (5 bases). The CDR3 contains 15 residues. Trimming removed 0 bases from V and 8 bases from J, with 14 bases in between. Germline-derived CDR1 and CDR2 are SGHRS and YFSETQ. CDR3 nucleotides: TGCGCCAGCAGCTTGGCCGGGGGGATAGGAGAAAAACTGTTTTTT. It codes for CASSLAGGIGEKLFF.

This chain links TRBV4-3 with TRBJ1-4; D remains unclear. V lost 1 base and J lost 4, with 7 bases in between. Germline V lookup: CDR1 LGHNA, CDR2 YSLEER. This CDR3 is built from 14 residues. CDR3 loop: CASSQVTDNEKLFF. The CDR3 DNA follows: TGCGCCAGCAGCCAAGTAACAGATAATGAAAAACTGTTTTTT.

This clone appeared many times. The chain employs TRBV19 and TRBJ1-5, with no clear D. The germline V gene has CDR1 LNHDA and CDR2 SQIVND (reference sequence). The CDR3 runs to 16 residues. V was trimmed by 9 bases and J by 8 bases, leaving 26 bases between them. CDR3 in amino acids: CASRREALNFGEPQHF. The CDR3 nucleotides are TGTGCCAGCCGGAGGGAGGCCCTGAACTTTGGGGAGCCCCAGCATTTT. Complete variable domain (other parts from reference TRBV19 and TRBJ1-5): DGGITQSPKYLFRKEGQNVTLSCEQNLNHDAMYWYRQDPGQGLRLIYYSQIVNDFQKGDIAEGYSVSREKKESFPLTVTSAQKNPTAFYLCASRREALNFGEPQHFGDGTRLSIL.

V and J are TRBV9 and TRBJ2-7; 8 bases line up with TRBD1. This CDR3 spans 15 amino acids. V lost 0 bases, J lost 1 base, and 3 bases stayed unmatched. In germline, CDR1 is SGDLS, CDR2 YYNGEE. The CDR3 region has the DNA TGTGCCAGCAGCGTAGAAGGGACAGGATCCTACGAGCAGTACTTC. Its protein product is CASSVEGTGSYEQYF.

The chain is built from TRBV13 and TRBJ2-5, with a tentative D call TRBD1 (6 bases). V shed 1 base and J shed 7 bases, with 7 bases lying between them. The CDR3 has 12 amino acids. Per the germline V gene, CDR1 is PRHDT and CDR2 is FYEKMQ (reference sequence). The CDR3 reads CASSLEGGTQYF. The CDR3 region has the DNA TGTGCCAGCAGCTTAGAAGGGGGGACCCAGTACTTC. Full variable domain (missing parts from reference TRBV13 and TRBJ2-5): AAGVIQSPRHLIKEKRETATLKCYPIPRHDTVYWYQQGPGQDPQFLISFYEKMQSDKGSIPDRFSAQQFSDYHSELNMSSLELGDSALYFCASSLEGGTQYFGPGTRLLVL.

The chain links TRBV5-4 to TRBJ2-6, with 8 bases identical to TRBD1. There are 18 residues in the CDR3. Germline V gene lookup returns CDR1 SGHNT and CDR2 YYREEE (reference sequence). V lost 2 bases and J lost 2; bases outside the gene matches: 9. CDR3 bases: TGTGCCAGCAGCTTATTGACAGGGGAAGGGGCTGGGGCCAACGTCCTGACTTTC. It specifies CASSLLTGEGAGANVLTF.

The rearrangement uses TRBV7-8 and TRBJ2-1; D remains ambiguous. The CDR3 contains 15 residues. Trimming took off 4 bases at V and 0 bases at J, with 10 bases between the two ends. CDR1 and CDR2 (germline): SGHVS, FQNEAQ. The CDR3, as DNA: TGTGCCAGCAGCTCAACCGCACACTCCTACAATGAGCAGTTCTTC. Encoded protein: CASSSTAHSYNEQFF.

V and J are TRBV27 and TRBJ1-2; D might be TRBD1 (6 bases). Germline V gene sequence: CDR1 MNHEY, CDR2 SMNVEV (reference sequence). Trimming pared 6 bases from V and 3 bases from J, leaving 17 bases between. The CDR3 extends over 15 amino acids. The CDR3 bases are TGTGCCAGCAGGCGACTTGCGGGGGCGGACTATGGCTACACCTTC. Protein: CASRRLAGADYGYTF.

The CDR3 nucleotides are TGTGCCAGCAGCAGGGGACCGTTCGCTGAAGCTTTCTTT. Protein sequence: CASSRGPFAEAFF. V and J are TRBV28 and TRBJ1-1; D may be TRBD1 (6 bases). The CDR3 contains 13 residues. V dropped 6 bases and J dropped 6 bases, with 14 bases sitting between them. CDR1 and CDR2 (germline): MDHEN, SYDVKM.

This clone has just one count. The CDR3 spells CASNPGTGDNSPLHF. The CDR3 DNA reads as TGTGCCAGCAACCCGGGGACAGGGGATAATTCACCCCTCCACTTT. This rearrangement joins TRBV21-1 to TRBJ1-6; the DNA was not compared with TRBD1, the D call given in the table. TRBV21-1 is marked as a pseudogene. The CDR3 totals 15 residues.

V and J are TRBV5-1 and TRBJ1-1, with a tentative D call TRBD1 (6 bases). The V end lost 2 bases, the J end lost 5 bases, and 10 bases lay between the germline ends. The CDR3 length is 13 residues. CDR1 SGHRS and CDR2 YFSETQ come from the germline V gene. The CDR3 region is CASSFQGQTEAFF. The CDR3 nucleotides are TGCGCCAGCAGCTTTCAGGGGCAGACTGAAGCTTTCTTT.

The chain has TRBV21-1 and TRBJ2-7; the D call TRBD2 from the table was never checked on the DNA. TRBV21-1 is deemed a pseudogene. The CDR3 length is 17 residues. The CDR3 coding sequence is TGTGCCAGCAGCAAAGACTGTTCGAGCGGTCGCCCCTACGAGCAGTACTTC. Amino acid sequence: CASSKDCSSGRPYEQYF.

In the case of this clone: This sample includes further DNA sequences coding for the same CDR3. The chain has TRBV30 and TRBJ1-5; D remains unclear. Germline CDR1 is GTSNPN and CDR2 is SVGIG (reference sequence). The ends were cut back, 1 base at V and 2 bases at J, with 6 bases in the middle. The CDR3 covers 13 residues. The CDR3 sequence: CAWSATGNQPQHF. The CDR3, as DNA: TGTGCCTGGAGTGCCACGGGCAATCAGCCCCAGCATTTT.

This chain connects TRBV27 to TRBJ1-5; TRBD1 might be the D (6 bases). Germline loops: CDR1 MNHEY, CDR2 SMNVEV (reference sequence). Trimming stripped 6 bases from V and 0 bases from J, with 18 bases between. The CDR3 is 17 amino acids. The CDR3 reads CASSPIRTDFSNQPQHF. The CDR3 bases are TGTGCCAGCAGCCCTATACGGACAGACTTTAGCAATCAGCCCCAGCATTTT.

This chain links TRBV19 with TRBJ1-2; 10 nucleotides align to TRBD1. After removal of 3 bases from V and 6 bases from J, the junction contained 1 base not matched to a gene. The CDR3 has 13 residues. CDR1 is LNHDA and CDR2 is SQIVND in the germline V gene (reference sequence). The CDR3 coding sequence is TGTGCCAGTAGTATGGGGACAGGGGATGGCTACACCTTC. Protein product: CASSMGTGDGYTF. Using reference TRBV19 and TRBJ1-2 for the parts outside the CDR3, the full variable domain is DGGITQSPKYLFRKEGQNVTLSCEQNLNHDAMYWYRQDPGQGLRLIYYSQIVNDFQKGDIAEGYSVSREKKESFPLTVTSAQKNPTAFYLCASSMGTGDGYTFGSGTRLTVV.

This chain uses TRBV28 with TRBJ2-7; TRBD1 matches 10 bases. Trimming cost V 2 bases and J 6 bases; bases outside gene matches: 13. The germline CDR1 and CDR2 sequences are MDHEN and SYDVKM. The CDR3 spans 17 residues. CDR3 protein: CASSLPPTGTGAAEQYF. In DNA, the CDR3 is TGTGCCAGCAGTTTACCCCCAACCGGGACAGGGGCGGCCGAGCAGTACTTC.